This T cell receptor beta chain derives from a study of blood T cell repertoires in COVID-19. The overall study: The United States, Italy and Spain provided the acute and convalescent COVID-19 samples.

The germline V and J ends were trimmed by 2 bases and 4 bases, with 11 bases remaining between them. Germline CDR1 SGHAT, CDR2 FQNNGV. This CDR3 is 14 amino acids long. How the authors handled the data: Researchers report that nucleated cell counts were estimated from reference gene primer amplification. Produced via immunoSEQ multiplex PCR; TCRdb's table is partial and in-frame only. Clone size and V and J calls were adopted from that table, with D and trimming inferred from the DNA. The repertoire consists of under 250,000 clones, with roughly four fifths occurring once and the leading ten covering less than 6%. Followed over time, Seattle patients had been enrolled while infection was active. This clone was picked up one time.

Sequenced material: peripheral blood. This receptor was obtained from a woman aged 70-85 years with COVID-19, enrolled during active disease. The chain uses TRBV11-2 and TRBJ1-1; D uncertain. CDR3 sequence: CASSLLGRGTEAFF. In DNA, the CDR3 is TGTGCCAGCAGCTTATTGGGGAGAGGCACTGAAGCTTTCTTT.